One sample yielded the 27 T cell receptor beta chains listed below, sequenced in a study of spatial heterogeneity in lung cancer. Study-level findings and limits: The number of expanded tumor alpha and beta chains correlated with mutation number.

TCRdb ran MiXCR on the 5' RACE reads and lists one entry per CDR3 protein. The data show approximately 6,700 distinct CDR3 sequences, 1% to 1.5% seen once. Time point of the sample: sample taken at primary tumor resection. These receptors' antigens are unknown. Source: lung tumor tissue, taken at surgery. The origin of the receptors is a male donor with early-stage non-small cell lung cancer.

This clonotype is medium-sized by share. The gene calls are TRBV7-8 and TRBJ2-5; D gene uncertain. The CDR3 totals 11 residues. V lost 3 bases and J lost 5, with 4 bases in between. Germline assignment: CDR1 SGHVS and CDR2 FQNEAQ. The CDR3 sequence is CASSFGETQYF. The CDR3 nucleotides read TGTGCCAGCAGCTTCGGGGAGACCCAGTACTTC.

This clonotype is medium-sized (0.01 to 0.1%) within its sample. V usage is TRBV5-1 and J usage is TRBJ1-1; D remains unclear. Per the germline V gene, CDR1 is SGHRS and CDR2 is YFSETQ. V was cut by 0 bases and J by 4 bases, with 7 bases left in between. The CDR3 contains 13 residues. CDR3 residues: CASSLVAGTEAFF. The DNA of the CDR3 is TGCGCCAGCAGCTTGGTAGCGGGCACTGAAGCTTTCTTT.

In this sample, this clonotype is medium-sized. CDR3 protein: CASSAQGFAANTGELFF. DNA for the CDR3: TGTGCCAGCAGCGCCCAGGGATTCGCCGCGAACACCGGGGAGCTGTTTTTT. The chain joins TRBV14 to TRBJ2-2; tentative D call: TRBD1 (5 bases). This CDR3 contains 17 residues. V shed 5 bases and J shed 0 bases, with 16 bases lying between them. Per germline, CDR1 SGHDN and CDR2 FVKESK.

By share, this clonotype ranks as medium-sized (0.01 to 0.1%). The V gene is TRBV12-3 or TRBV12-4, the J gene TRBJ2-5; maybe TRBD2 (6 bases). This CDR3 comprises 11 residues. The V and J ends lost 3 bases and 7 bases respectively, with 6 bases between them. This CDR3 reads CASSLEGTQYF. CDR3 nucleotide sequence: TGTGCCAGCAGTTTGGAGGGGACCCAGTACTTC.

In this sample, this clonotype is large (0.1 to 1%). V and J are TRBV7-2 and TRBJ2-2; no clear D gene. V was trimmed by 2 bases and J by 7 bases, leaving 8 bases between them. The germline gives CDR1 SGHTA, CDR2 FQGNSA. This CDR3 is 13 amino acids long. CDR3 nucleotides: TGTGCCAGCAGCTTAAGCGTCAACGGGGAGCTGTTTTTT. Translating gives CASSLSVNGELFF.

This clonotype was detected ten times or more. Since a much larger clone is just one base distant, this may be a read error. CDR3 in amino acids: CASSLSSDTQYF. CDR3 bases: TGTGCCAGCAGCTTAAGCTCGGATACGCAGTATTTT. V and J are TRBV5-6 and TRBJ2-3; D is unclear. The V gene's germline CDR1 is SGHDT and CDR2 YYEEEE. The length of the CDR3 is 12 residues. Trimming removed 2 bases from V and 6 bases from J, with 7 bases in between.

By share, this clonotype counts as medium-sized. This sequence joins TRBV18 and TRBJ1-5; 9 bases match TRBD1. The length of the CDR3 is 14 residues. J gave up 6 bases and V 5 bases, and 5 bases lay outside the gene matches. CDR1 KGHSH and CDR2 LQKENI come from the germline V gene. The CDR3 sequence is CASSSGTGPQPQHF. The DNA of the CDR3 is TGTGCCAGCTCATCCGGGACAGGGCCTCAGCCCCAGCATTTT.

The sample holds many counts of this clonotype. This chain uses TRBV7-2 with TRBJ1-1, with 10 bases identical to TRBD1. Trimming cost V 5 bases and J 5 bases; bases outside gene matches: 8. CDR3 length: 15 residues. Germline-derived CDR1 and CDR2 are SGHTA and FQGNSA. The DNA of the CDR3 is TGTGCCAGCAGCCCCCTTGACAGGGGGCGAACTGAAGCTTTCTTT. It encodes CASSPLDRGRTEAFF.

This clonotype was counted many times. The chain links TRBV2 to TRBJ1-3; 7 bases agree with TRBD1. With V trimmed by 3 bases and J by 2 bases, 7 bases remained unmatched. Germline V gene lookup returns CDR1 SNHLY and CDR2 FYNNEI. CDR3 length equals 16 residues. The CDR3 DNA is TGTGCCAGCAGTGAGTGGACAGGCTCTCCTGGAAACACCATATATTTT. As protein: CASSEWTGSPGNTIYF.

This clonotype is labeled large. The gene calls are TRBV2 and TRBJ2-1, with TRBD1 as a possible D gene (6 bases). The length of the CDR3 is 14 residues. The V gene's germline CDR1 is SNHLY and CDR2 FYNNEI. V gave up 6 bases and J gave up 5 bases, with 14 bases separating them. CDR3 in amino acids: CASRSRGRDNEQFF. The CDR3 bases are TGTGCCAGCAGATCCAGGGGTCGAGACAATGAGCAGTTCTTC.

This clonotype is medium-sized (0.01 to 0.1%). CDR3 protein: CASQKGTNEKLFF. CDR3 nucleotide sequence: TGTGCCAGCCAGAAGGGTACTAATGAAAAACTGTTTTTT. This chain links TRBV2 with TRBJ1-4; D remains unclear. Per germline, CDR1 SNHLY and CDR2 FYNNEI. The V end was cut by 8 bases, the J end by 2 bases, with 9 bases between. This CDR3 has 13 residues.

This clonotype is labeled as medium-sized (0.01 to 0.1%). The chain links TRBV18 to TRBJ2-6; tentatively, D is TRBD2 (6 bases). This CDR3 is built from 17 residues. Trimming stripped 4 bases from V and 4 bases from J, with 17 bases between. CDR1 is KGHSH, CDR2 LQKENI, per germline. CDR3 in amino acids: CASSRAGGLLGANVLTF. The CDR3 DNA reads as TGTGCCAGCTCACGGGCAGGAGGGCTGCTCGGGGCCAACGTCCTGACTTTC.

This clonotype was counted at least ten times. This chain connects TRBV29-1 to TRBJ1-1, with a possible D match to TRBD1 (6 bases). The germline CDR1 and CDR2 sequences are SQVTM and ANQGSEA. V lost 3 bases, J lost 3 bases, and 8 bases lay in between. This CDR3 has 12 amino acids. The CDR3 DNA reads TGCAGCGTTGACCAGGGGTACACTGAAGCTTTCTTT. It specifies CSVDQGYTEAFF.

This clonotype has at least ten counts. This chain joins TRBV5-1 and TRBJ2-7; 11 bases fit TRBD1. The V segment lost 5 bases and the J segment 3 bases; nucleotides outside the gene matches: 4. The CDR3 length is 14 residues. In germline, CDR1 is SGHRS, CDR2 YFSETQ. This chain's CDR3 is CASSWDRGDYEQYF. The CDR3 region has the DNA TGCGCCAGCAGTTGGGACAGGGGGGACTACGAGCAGTACTTC.

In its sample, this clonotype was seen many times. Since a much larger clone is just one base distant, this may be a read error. CDR3: CASSSGQGWGFTLHF. The CDR3 nucleotides read TGTGCCAGCAGTTCCGGACAGGGTTGGGGATTCACCCTCCACTTT. The V call is TRBV25-1, the J call TRBJ1-6, with 8 bases identical to TRBD1. This CDR3 has 15 amino acids. Germline CDR1 and CDR2: MGHDK and SYGVNS. The J segment lost 14 bases and the V segment lost 5 bases, leaving 14 bases of the junction unmatched.

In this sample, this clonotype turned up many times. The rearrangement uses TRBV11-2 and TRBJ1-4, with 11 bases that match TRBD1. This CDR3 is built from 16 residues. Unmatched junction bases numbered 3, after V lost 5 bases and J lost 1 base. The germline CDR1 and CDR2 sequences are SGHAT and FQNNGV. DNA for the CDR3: TGTGCCAGCAGCCCGGACAGGGGGCTAACTAATGAAAAACTGTTTTTT. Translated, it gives CASSPDRGLTNEKLFF.

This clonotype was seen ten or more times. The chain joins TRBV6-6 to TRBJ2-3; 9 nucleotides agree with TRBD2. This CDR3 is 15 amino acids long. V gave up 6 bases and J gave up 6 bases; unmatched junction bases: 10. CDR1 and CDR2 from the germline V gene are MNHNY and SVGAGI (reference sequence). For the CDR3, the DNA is TGTGCCAGCAGGGAAGCGGGAGGCCCCCGTGATACGCAGTATTTT. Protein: CASREAGGPRDTQYF.

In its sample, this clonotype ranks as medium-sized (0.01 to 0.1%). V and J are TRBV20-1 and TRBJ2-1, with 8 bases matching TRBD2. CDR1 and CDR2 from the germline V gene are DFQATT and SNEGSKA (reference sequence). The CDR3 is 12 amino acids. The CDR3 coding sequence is TGCACTTTCAAGCGGGAGTCAAATGAGCAGTTCTTC. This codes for CTFKRESNEQFF.

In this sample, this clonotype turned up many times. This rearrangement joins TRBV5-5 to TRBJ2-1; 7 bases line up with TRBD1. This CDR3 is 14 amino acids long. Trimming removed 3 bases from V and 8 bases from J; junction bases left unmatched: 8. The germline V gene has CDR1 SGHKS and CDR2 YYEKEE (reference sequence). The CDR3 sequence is CASSSSTGPHEQFF. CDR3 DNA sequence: TGTGCCAGCAGCTCTTCGACAGGGCCACATGAGCAGTTCTTC.

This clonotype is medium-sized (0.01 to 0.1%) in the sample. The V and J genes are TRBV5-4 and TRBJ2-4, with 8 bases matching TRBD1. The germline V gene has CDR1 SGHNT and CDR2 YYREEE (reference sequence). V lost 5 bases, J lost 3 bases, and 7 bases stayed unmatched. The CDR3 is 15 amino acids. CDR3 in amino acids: CASSLGTGGKNIQYF. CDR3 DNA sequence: TGTGCCAGCAGTCTAGGAACAGGGGGCAAAAACATTCAGTACTTC.

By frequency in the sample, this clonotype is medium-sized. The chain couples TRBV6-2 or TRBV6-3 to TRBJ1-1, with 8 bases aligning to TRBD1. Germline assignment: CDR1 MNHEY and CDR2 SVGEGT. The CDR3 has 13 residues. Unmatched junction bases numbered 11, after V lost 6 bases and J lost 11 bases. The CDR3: CASSYISTGVAFF. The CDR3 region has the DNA TGTGCCAGCAGCTACATTTCGACAGGGGTGGCTTTCTTT.

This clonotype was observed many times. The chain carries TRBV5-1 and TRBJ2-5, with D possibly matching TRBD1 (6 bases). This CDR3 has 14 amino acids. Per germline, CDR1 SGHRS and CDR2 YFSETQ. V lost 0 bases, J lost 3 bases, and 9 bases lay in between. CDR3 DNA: TGCGCCAGCAGCTTGGCCAACAGGGAAGAGACCCAGTACTTC. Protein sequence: CASSLANREETQYF.

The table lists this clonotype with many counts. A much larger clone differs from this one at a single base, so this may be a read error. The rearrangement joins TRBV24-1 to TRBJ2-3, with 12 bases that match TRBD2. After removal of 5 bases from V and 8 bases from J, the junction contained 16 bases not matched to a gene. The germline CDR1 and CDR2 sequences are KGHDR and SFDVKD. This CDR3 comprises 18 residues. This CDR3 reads CATSAQPGLAGSLITQYF. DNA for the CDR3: TGTGCCACCAGTGCCCAGCCCGGACTAGCGGGGAGTCTGATTACGCAGTATTTT.

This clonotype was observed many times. The CDR3 sequence: CASSPTGLRLETQYF. CDR3 DNA sequence: TGTGCCAGCAGTCCGACAGGTCTACGGTTAGAGACCCAGTACTTC. The chain employs TRBV6-1 and TRBJ2-5; tentatively, D is TRBD1 (6 bases). Per germline, CDR1 MNHNS and CDR2 SASEGT. Trimming pared 5 bases from V and 4 bases from J, leaving 17 bases between. The CDR3 contains 15 residues.

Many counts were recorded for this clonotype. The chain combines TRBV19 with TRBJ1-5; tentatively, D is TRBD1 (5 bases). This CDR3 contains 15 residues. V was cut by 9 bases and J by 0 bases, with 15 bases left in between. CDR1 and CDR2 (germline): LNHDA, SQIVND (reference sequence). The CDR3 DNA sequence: TGTGCCAGCACTCAGGGATACAATAGCAATCAGCCCCAGCATTTT. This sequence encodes CASTQGYNSNQPQHF. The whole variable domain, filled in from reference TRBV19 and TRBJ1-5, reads DGGITQSPKYLFRKEGQNVTLSCEQNLNHDAMYWYRQDPGQGLRLIYYSQIVNDFQKGDIAEGYSVSREKKESFPLTVTSAQKNPTAFYLCASTQGYNSNQPQHFGDGTRLSIL.

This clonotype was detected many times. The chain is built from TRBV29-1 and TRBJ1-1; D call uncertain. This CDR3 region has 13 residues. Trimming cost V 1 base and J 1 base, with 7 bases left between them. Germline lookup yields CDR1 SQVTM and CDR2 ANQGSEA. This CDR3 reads CSVEGSPNTEAFF. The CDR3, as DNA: TGCAGCGTTGAAGGCAGCCCGAACACTGAAGCTTTCTTT.

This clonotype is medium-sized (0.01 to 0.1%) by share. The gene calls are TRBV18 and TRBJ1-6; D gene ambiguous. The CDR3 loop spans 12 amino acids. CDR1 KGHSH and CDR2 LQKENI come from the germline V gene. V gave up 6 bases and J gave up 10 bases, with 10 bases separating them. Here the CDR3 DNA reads TGTGCCAGCTCCATCGCCGGCTCACCCCTCCACTTT. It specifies CASSIAGSPLHF.